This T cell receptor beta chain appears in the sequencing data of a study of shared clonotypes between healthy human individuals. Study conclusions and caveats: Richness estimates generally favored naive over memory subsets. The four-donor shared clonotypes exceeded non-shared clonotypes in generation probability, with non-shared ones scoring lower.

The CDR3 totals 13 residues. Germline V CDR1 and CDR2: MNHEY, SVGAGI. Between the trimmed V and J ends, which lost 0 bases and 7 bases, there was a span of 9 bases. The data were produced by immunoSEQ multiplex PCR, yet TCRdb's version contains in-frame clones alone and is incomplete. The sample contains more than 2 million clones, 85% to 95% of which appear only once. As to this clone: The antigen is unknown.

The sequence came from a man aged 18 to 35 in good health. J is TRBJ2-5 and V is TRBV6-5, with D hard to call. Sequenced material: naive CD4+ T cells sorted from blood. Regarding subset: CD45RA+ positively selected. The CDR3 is CASSYSAVRTQYF. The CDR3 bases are TGTGCCAGCAGTTACTCAGCCGTCCGGACCCAGTACTTC.